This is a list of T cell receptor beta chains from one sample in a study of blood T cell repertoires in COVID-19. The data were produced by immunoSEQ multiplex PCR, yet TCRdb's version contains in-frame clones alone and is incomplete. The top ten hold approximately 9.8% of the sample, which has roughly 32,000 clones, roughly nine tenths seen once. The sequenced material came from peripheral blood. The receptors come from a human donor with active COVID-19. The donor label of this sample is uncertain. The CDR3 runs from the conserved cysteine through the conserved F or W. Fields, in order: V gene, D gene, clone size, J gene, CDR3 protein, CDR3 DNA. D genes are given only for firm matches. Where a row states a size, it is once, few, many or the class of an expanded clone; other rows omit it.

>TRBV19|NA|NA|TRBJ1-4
CASSWSRNEKLFF
TGTGCCAGTAGTTGGTCCCGGAATGAAAAACTGTTTTTT
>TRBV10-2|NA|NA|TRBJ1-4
CASSEIGEVEKLFF
TGCGCCAGCAGTGAGATAGGGGAAGTCGAAAAACTGTTTTTT
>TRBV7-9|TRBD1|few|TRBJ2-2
CASPHRGNTGELFF
TGTGCCAGCCCCCACAGGGGAAACACCGGGGAGCTGTTTTTT
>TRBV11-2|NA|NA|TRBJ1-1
CASSLGPGMPPNTEAFF
TGTGCCAGCAGCTTAGGCCCGGGTATGCCCCCGAACACTGAAGCTTTCTTT
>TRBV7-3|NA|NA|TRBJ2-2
CASSFQGGTGELFF
TGTGCCAGCAGCTTCCAGGGTGGCACCGGGGAGCTGTTTTTT
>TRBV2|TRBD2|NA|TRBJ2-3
CARSGRALADTQYF
TGTGCCAGGAGCGGGAGGGCCCTCGCGGATACGCAGTATTTT
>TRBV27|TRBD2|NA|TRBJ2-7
CASSPGGGLAGLSYEQYF
TGTGCCAGCTCCCCCGGGGGGGGACTAGCGGGGTTATCCTACGAGCAGTACTTC
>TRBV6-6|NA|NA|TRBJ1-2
CASSTSGDALYGYTF
TGTGCCAGCAGTACTTCAGGGGACGCCCTCTATGGCTACACCTTC
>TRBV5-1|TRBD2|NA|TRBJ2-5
CASSSYLTSGGAKETQYF
TGCGCCAGCAGCTCCTATTTAACTAGCGGGGGGGCCAAAGAGACCCAGTACTTC
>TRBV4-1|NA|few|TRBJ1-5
CASSYGGGNQPQHF
TGCGCCAGCAGCTATGGAGGGGGCAATCAGCCCCAGCATTTT
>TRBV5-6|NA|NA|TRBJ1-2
CASSLGQKPNYGYTF
TGTGCCAGCAGCTTGGGGCAGAAACCTAACTATGGCTACACCTTC
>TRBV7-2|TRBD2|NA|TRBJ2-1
CASSLWGTGGNNEQFF
TGTGCCAGCAGCCTCTGGGGAACGGGAGGGAACAATGAGCAGTTCTTC
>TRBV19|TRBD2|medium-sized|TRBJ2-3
CASSITLAGGPTDTQYF
TGTGCCAGTAGTATAACCCTAGCGGGGGGGCCGACAGATACGCAGTATTTT
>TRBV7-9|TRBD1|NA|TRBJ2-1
CASSPGTGWTYNEQFF
TGTGCCAGCAGCCCAGGGACAGGGTGGACCTACAATGAGCAGTTCTTC
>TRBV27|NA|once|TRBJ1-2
CASSRDITNYGYTF
TGTGCCAGCAGTCGGGACATAACTAACTATGGCTACACCTTC
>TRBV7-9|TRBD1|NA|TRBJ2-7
CASSSSGQGRHEQYF
TGTGCCAGCAGCTCGTCCGGACAGGGAAGGCACGAGCAGTACTTC
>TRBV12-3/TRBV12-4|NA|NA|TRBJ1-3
CASKAGGGNTIYF
TGTGCCAGCAAGGCGGGGGGAGGAAACACCATATATTTT
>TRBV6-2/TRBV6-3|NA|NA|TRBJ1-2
CASSSFLNPLYGYTF
TGTGCCAGCAGTTCCTTCTTGAATCCACTCTATGGCTACACCTTC
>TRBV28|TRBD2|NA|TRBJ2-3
CASSDMGGGTDTQYF
TGTGCCAGCAGCGACATGGGCGGGGGGACAGATACGCAGTATTTT
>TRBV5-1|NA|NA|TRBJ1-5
CASSLDSNSNQPQHF
TGCGCCAGCAGCTTGGACAGCAATAGCAATCAGCCCCAGCATTTT
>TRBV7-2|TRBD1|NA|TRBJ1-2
CASSTRQGGGYTF
TGTGCCAGCAGCACCCGACAGGGCGGGGGCTACACCTTC
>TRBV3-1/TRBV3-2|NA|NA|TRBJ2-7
CASSQVPVSEQYF
TGTGCCAGCAGCCAAGTTCCCGTTTCCGAGCAGTACTTC
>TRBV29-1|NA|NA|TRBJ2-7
CSVLTGERGYEQYF
TGCAGCGTTCTTACGGGAGAACGGGGCTACGAGCAGTACTTC
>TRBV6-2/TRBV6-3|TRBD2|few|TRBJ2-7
CASSYSTRTSGSVYEQYF
TGTGCCAGCAGTTACTCGACTCGTACTAGCGGGAGTGTCTACGAGCAGTACTTC
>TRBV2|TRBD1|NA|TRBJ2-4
CASLLWDRQNIQYF
TGTGCCAGCCTTCTATGGGACAGGCAGAACATTCAGTACTTC
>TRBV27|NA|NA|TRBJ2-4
CASSFRGLAKNIQYF
TGTGCCAGCAGTTTTCGAGGACTAGCCAAAAACATTCAGTACTTC
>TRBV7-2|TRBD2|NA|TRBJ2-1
CASSLRGLAHEQFF
TGTGCCAGCAGCTTAAGGGGACTAGCCCATGAGCAGTTCTTC
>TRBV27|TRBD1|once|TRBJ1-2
CASSRRQGRYGYTF
TGTGCCAGCAGCCGCCGACAGGGTAGATATGGCTACACCTTC
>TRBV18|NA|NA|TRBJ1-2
CASSPGQGGYGYTF
TGTGCCAGCTCACCAGGGCAGGGCGGCTATGGCTACACCTTC
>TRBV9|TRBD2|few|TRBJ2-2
CASSTRLSGGPNTGELFF
TGTGCCAGCAGCACCCGACTAAGCGGGGGGCCTAACACCGGGGAGCTGTTTTTT
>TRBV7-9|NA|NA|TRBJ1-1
CASSLEGLGLTEAFF
TGTGCCAGCAGCTTAGAGGGGCTGGGTCTCACTGAAGCTTTCTTT
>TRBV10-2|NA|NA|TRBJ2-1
CASTPGTHEQFF
TGCGCCAGCACTCCCGGGACACATGAGCAGTTCTTC
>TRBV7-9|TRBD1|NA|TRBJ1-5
CASSTDRAGQPQHF
TGTGCCAGCAGCACCGACAGGGCCGGTCAGCCCCAGCATTTT
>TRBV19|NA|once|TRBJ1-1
CASSIVGRRATEAFF
TGTGCCAGTAGTATAGTCGGGCGGCGGGCCACTGAAGCTTTCTTT
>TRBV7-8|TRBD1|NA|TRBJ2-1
CASSIVPGGSSYNEQFF
TGTGCCAGCAGCATCGTTCCAGGGGGTAGCTCCTACAATGAGCAGTTCTTC
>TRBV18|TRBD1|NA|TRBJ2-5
CASSFQQGTPGTQYF
TGTGCCAGCTCATTTCAACAGGGGACCCCGGGAACCCAGTACTTC
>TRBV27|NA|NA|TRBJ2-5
CASSSLAHLQETQYF
TGTGCCAGCAGTTCCCTGGCCCATCTCCAAGAGACCCAGTACTTC
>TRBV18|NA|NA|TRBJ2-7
CASSPEVGEQYF
TGTGCCAGCTCACCAGAGGTTGGCGAGCAGTACTTC
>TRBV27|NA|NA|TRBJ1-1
CASSNSGIPNTEAFF
TGTGCCAGCAGCAACTCGGGGATCCCTAACACTGAAGCTTTCTTT
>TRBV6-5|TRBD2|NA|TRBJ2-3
CASSDLAGDTDTQYF
TGTGCCAGCAGCGATCTAGCGGGGGACACAGATACGCAGTATTTT
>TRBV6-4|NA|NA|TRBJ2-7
CASNITGAPGNRYEQYF
TGTGCCAGCAACATTACAGGTGCCCCAGGGAACCGTTACGAGCAGTACTTC
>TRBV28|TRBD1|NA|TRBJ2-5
CASSPMLGTGDEETQYF
TGTGCCAGCAGCCCCATGCTGGGGACAGGGGACGAAGAGACCCAGTACTTC
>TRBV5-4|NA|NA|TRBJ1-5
CASSLPDQPQHF
TGTGCCAGCAGCTTGCCGGATCAGCCCCAGCATTTT
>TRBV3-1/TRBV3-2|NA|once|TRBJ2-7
CASSPDREDHEQYF
TGTGCCAGCAGCCCCGACAGGGAGGACCACGAGCAGTACTTC